The next 17 T cell receptor beta chains were all read from a single sample in a study of blood T cell repertoires in COVID-19. Measured with immunoSEQ multiplex PCR; TCRdb has only the in-frame clones, and not every one. There are some 100,000 clones in the sample; about 83% occur only once, and more than 25% lies in the top ten. Specimen: peripheral blood. Every receptor here comes from a human donor in a cohort sampled during active COVID-19.

CDR3 bases: TGTGCCAGCAGCGGGAGGGACAGTGAAAAACTGTTTTTT. It encodes CASSGRDSEKLFF. This sequence joins TRBV9 and TRBJ1-4; TRBD1 aligns across 7 bases. In germline, CDR1 is SGDLS, CDR2 YYNGEE. Trimming cost V 3 bases and J 7 bases; bases outside gene matches: 3. The CDR3 is 13 amino acids.

This clone showed up just a few times. The CDR3 region has the DNA TGTGCCAGCCTTGACACGACGAACACTGAAGCTTTCTTT. It is translated as CASLDTTNTEAFF. This chain connects TRBV5-5 to TRBJ1-1; D gene ambiguous. Trimming stripped 7 bases from V and 1 base from J, with 11 bases between. Germline CDR1 is SGHKS and CDR2 is YYEKEE (reference sequence). The CDR3 consists of 13 residues.

The V call is TRBV19, the J call TRBJ2-1, with 9 bases aligning to TRBD2. The germline gives CDR1 LNHDA, CDR2 SQIVND (reference sequence). V gave up 8 bases and J gave up 8 bases; unmatched junction bases: 13. The CDR3 contains 15 residues. The DNA of the CDR3 is TGTGCCAGTGTGGGCGGCGGGGGGGCATCTTATGAGCAGTTCTTC. Translation: CASVGGGGASYEQFF.

V usage is TRBV6-6 and J usage is TRBJ2-7, with TRBD2 matching over 10 bases. From germline, CDR1 is MNHNY and CDR2 SVGAGI (reference sequence). The CDR3 has 15 residues. V trimming: 0 bases; J trimming: 6 bases; junction bases outside the gene matches: 5. CDR3 DNA: TGTGCCAGCAGTTACTCAAGCGGGAGGGCCTCCGAGCAGTACTTC. Encoded protein: CASSYSSGRASEQYF.

The chain uses TRBV4-1 and TRBJ1-6; 9 nucleotides line up with TRBD1. The CDR3 consists of 16 residues. Trimming at V came to 5 bases and at J to 6 bases, leaving 8 bases not matched to a gene. Germline CDR1 reads MGHRA; CDR2 reads YSYEKL. CDR3 amino acids: CASSSQAGQGNSPLHF. CDR3 nucleotides: TGCGCCAGCAGCTCCCAAGCGGGACAGGGTAATTCACCCCTCCACTTT.

This chain links TRBV5-5 with TRBJ2-1; TRBD2 aligns across 12 bases. The CDR3 extends over 15 amino acids. J lost 5 bases, V lost 4 bases, and 4 bases had no gene match. Germline assignment: CDR1 SGHKS and CDR2 YYEKEE (reference sequence). DNA for the CDR3: TGTGCCAGCAGCCCCGGACTAGCGGGGAACAATGAGCAGTTCTTC. Translation: CASSPGLAGNNEQFF.

The chain combines TRBV29-1 with TRBJ2-1; 7 bases are shared with TRBD2. The CDR3 has 14 residues. The V and J ends lost 3 bases and 6 bases, in that order; junction bases with no gene match: 8. Germline CDR1 is SQVTM and CDR2 is ANQGSEA. CDR3: CSVEGGRGSNEQFF. As DNA, the CDR3 is TGCAGCGTTGAGGGCGGGAGAGGTAGCAATGAGCAGTTCTTC.

The chain carries TRBV5-1 and TRBJ2-3; 8 bases match TRBD2. This CDR3 is 16 amino acids long. Per the germline V gene, CDR1 is SGHRS and CDR2 is YFSETQ. V trimming: 0 bases; J trimming: 3 bases; junction bases outside the gene matches: 6. The CDR3 region is CASSLGNGGATDTQYF. CDR3 DNA: TGCGCCAGCAGCTTGGGCAACGGGGGGGCAACAGATACGCAGTATTTT.

V and J are TRBV11-2 and TRBJ1-6; D remains unclear. Trimming shortened V by 7 bases and J by 9 bases, and 10 bases separated the two germline ends. The CDR3 extends over 12 amino acids. CDR1 and CDR2 from the germline V gene are SGHAT and FQNNGV. DNA of the CDR3: TGTGCCAGCACCGGCGGGAGTTCACCCCTCCACTTT. It translates to CASTGGSSPLHF.

This chain connects TRBV5-6 to TRBJ2-7; 8 bases agree with TRBD2. Germline V gene lookup returns CDR1 SGHDT and CDR2 YYEEEE. The CDR3 runs 13 residues. The J segment lost 4 bases and the V segment lost 7 bases, leaving 7 bases of the junction unmatched. CDR3 sequence (DNA): TGTGCCAGCGGGACTAGTGTGGCTTACGAGCAGTACTTC. It translates to CASGTSVAYEQYF. Full variable domain (rest looked up from reference TRBV5-6 and TRBJ2-7): DAGVTQSPTHLIKTRGQQVTLRCSPKSGHDTVSWYQQALGQGPQFIFQYYEEEERQRGNFPDRFSGHQFPNYSSELNVNALLLGDSALYLCASGTSVAYEQYFGPGTRLTVT.

This clone was seen once. V and J are TRBV6-5 and TRBJ2-3, with D unclear. The V gene's germline CDR1 is MNHEY and CDR2 SVGAGI. The CDR3 runs to 14 residues. Trimming removed 4 bases at V and 4 bases at J, with 12 bases between. The CDR3 bases are TGTGCCAGCAGTTCCCCTCACAGCTCAGATACGCAGTATTTT. This gives the protein CASSSPHSSDTQYF.

The rearrangement joins TRBV11-2 to TRBJ2-1, with D possibly TRBD2 on 6 matching bases. CDR1 SGHAT and CDR2 FQNNGV come from the germline V gene. This CDR3 has 19 residues. The V end lost 5 bases, the J end lost 0 bases, and 23 bases lay between the germline ends. The CDR3 DNA sequence: TGTGCCAGCAGCCCAGTACGAAGGGTCTTCGGGAGCTCCTACAATGAGCAGTTCTTC. Its translation: CASSPVRRVFGSSYNEQFF.

The gene calls are TRBV28 and TRBJ2-3, with unresolved D. The germline V gene has CDR1 MDHEN and CDR2 SYDVKM. This CDR3 contains 12 residues. Trimming shortened V by 5 bases and J by 5 bases, and 8 bases separated the two germline ends. This CDR3 reads CASSPLGDTQYF. CDR3 nucleotide sequence: TGTGCCAGCAGTCCTCTCGGAGATACGCAGTATTTT.

For the CDR3, the DNA is TGTGCCAGCAGCTTAGTGGGCAGCGGCTATAGCAATCAGCCCCAGCATTTT. Protein sequence: CASSLVGSGYSNQPQHF. The V gene is TRBV7-2, the J gene TRBJ1-5, with no clear D. V lost 1 base, J lost 0 bases, and 13 bases lay in between. CDR3 length: 17 amino acids. Germline assignment: CDR1 SGHTA and CDR2 FQGNSA.

This clone appeared a few times. V gene TRBV7-9 combines with J gene TRBJ2-1, with D possibly TRBD2 on 6 matching bases. This CDR3 has 14 amino acids. Between the trimmed V and J ends, which lost 4 bases and 10 bases, there was a span of 17 bases. Germline loops: CDR1 SEHNR, CDR2 FQNEAQ (reference sequence). The CDR3 reads CASSSGGITIEQFF. The CDR3 DNA follows: TGTGCCAGCAGCTCAGGCGGGATTACAATCGAGCAGTTCTTC.

This sequence joins TRBV10-1 and TRBJ2-2; 8 bases agree with TRBD1. The germline V gene has CDR1 WNHNN and CDR2 SYGVQD (reference sequence). The CDR3 sequence is 15 residues long. V gave up 3 bases and J gave up 4 bases; unmatched junction bases: 4. For the CDR3, the DNA is TGCGCCAGCAGTGACACAGGGGGGTCCACCGGGGAGCTGTTTTTT. Amino acid sequence: CASSDTGGSTGELFF.

The rearrangement uses TRBV4-1 and TRBJ2-7; 11 positions agree with TRBD2. This CDR3 region has 17 residues. Germline V gene lookup returns CDR1 MGHRA and CDR2 YSYEKL. The trim removed 3 bases at V and 7 bases at J, leaving 14 bases unmatched. The CDR3 sequence: CASSQVTGTSGAREQYF. The DNA for the CDR3 is TGCGCCAGCAGCCAGGTGACCGGGACTAGCGGAGCCCGGGAGCAGTACTTC.